This T cell receptor beta chain was captured in a study of high-grade serous ovarian cancer treatment subgroups. The V end was cut by 4 bases, the J end by 3 bases, with 3 bases between. The germline gives CDR1 LNHDA, CDR2 SQIVND (reference sequence). This CDR3 comprises 11 residues. This clone occurred once. This table comes from immunoSEQ multiplex PCR, and its TCRdb copy is limited to in-frame clones, with some not included. This sample has a few thousand clones; approximately 85% occur once, and the top ten carry more than 4%. Tumor tissue was taken before any definitive surgery or chemotherapy was given.

The sample taken for sequencing was tumor tissue. The receptor's source is a human donor with high-grade serous ovarian cancer. The chain is built from TRBV19 and TRBJ1-2; the D is unclear. CDR3 residues: CASSKDYGYTF. CDR3 DNA: TGTGCCAGTAGTAAGGACTATGGCTACACCTTC.